The T cell receptor (beta chain) described here comes from a study of blood T cells in healthy people across ages. General study results and limits: From one million sequenced T cells, diversity estimates were lower bounds. Naive T cell percentage strongly correlated with TCR beta diversity.

The authors ran a second PCR of 7 to 11 cycles using a sample-barcoded 5' primer and a J-beta primer mix. The template-switch adaptor was a 5' adaptor with 12 random nucleotides. It tagged each cDNA molecule. MiXCR, applied by TCRdb to the 5' RACE reads, yields one record per CDR3 protein. The sample lists approximately 400,000 distinct CDR3 sequences, about 52% seen once, with around 49% in the top ten. Every sample gave at least 5.5 micrograms of total RNA when it was extracted. About this clonotype: The antigen is not known.

The germline V gene encodes CDR1 SGDLS and CDR2 YYNGEE. V lost 4 bases to trimming and J lost 7 bases; unmatched junction nucleotides: 6. This CDR3 region has 14 residues. This sequence originates from a man between 60 and 75 years old in good health. Sequencing was performed on blood. This chain links TRBV9 with TRBJ2-7; 12 bases agree with TRBD1. The CDR3 is CASSRGQGAEEQYF. The CDR3 nucleotides are TGTGCCAGCAGCCGGGGACAGGGGGCGGAAGAGCAGTACTTC.